The sequence of this T cell receptor beta chain was determined in a study of T cells in Graves' hyperthyroidism and ophthalmopathy. The CDR3 runs to 15 residues. Germline V lookup: CDR1 LGHDT, CDR2 YNNKEL (reference sequence). Trimming cost V 1 base and J 8 bases; bases outside gene matches: 10. RNA transcripts provided the source from which TCR beta CDR3 regions were amplified. First-round RT-PCR targeting the TCR CDR3 was performed with the HTBI primer set. MiXCR was run by TCRdb on the multiplex PCR reads, yielding one entry per CDR3 protein. The table has almost 500,000 distinct CDR3 sequences, approximately 23% seen once; the top ten hold around 54%. This clonotype was seen only a few times.

The material sequenced was blood. This clonotype originated in a woman in her seventies with Graves' ophthalmopathy. V gene TRBV3-1 combines with J gene TRBJ1-2; 7 positions match TRBD1. As DNA, the CDR3 is TGTGCCAGCAGCCAAGCTAGGGGGCGCGGTGAAGGCTACACCTTC. Translation: CASSQARGRGEGYTF.